Listed below are T cell receptor beta chains from one sample, sequenced in a study of beta chain features in type 1 diabetes. TCRdb keeps only in-frame clones here, not all; method: immunoSEQ multiplex PCR. The sample holds under 900,000 clones; 15% to 20% are singletons and the top ten take roughly 0.025%. The sample was naive CD4+ T cells from blood. The receptor source for this set is a woman aged 18-35 years in good health. Each CDR3 is given with its conserved first and last residue. Fields, in order: D gene, clone size, V gene, J gene, CDR3 protein, CDR3 DNA. The D gene is left open where the match is weak. Clone size is not always given. Where it is, it says once, few, many or a class for expanded clones.

D gene: TRBD2
clone size: NA
V gene: TRBV7-2
J gene: TRBJ2-2
CDR3 protein: CASSLVTAGLTMGELFF
CDR3 DNA: TGTGCCAGCAGCTTAGTAACAGCGGGATTGACAATGGGGGAGCTGTTTTTT

D gene: TRBD1
clone size: NA
V gene: TRBV6-1
J gene: TRBJ1-5
CDR3 protein: CASSDVWTGYSNQPQHF
CDR3 DNA: TGTGCCAGCAGTGATGTCTGGACAGGGTATAGCAATCAGCCCCAGCATTTT

D gene: TRBD1
clone size: few
V gene: TRBV4-2
J gene: TRBJ2-1
CDR3 protein: CASSRDRAGVGEQFF
CDR3 DNA: TGTGCCAGCAGCCGCGACAGGGCCGGTGTTGGTGAGCAGTTCTTC

D gene: NA
clone size: NA
V gene: TRBV28
J gene: TRBJ1-5
CDR3 protein: CASSLAENQPQHF
CDR3 DNA: TGTGCCAGCAGTTTAGCAGAAAATCAGCCCCAGCATTTT

D gene: NA
clone size: NA
V gene: TRBV20-1
J gene: TRBJ1-3
CDR3 protein: CSASWGNTIYF
CDR3 DNA: TGCAGTGCTAGCTGGGGAAACACCATATATTTT

D gene: TRBD2
clone size: NA
V gene: TRBV18
J gene: TRBJ2-7
CDR3 protein: CASSPIYTSDSYEQYF
CDR3 DNA: TGTGCCAGCTCACCAATCTATACTAGCGACTCCTACGAGCAGTACTTC

D gene: NA
clone size: NA
V gene: TRBV5-4
J gene: TRBJ2-7
CDR3 protein: CASSLGGPTYEQYF
CDR3 DNA: TGTGCCAGCAGCTTGGGGGGTCCAACCTACGAGCAGTACTTC

D gene: TRBD2
clone size: once
V gene: TRBV7-2
J gene: TRBJ2-1
CDR3 protein: CASSQRTSGDYNEQFF
CDR3 DNA: TGTGCCAGCAGCCAAAGGACTAGCGGAGATTACAATGAGCAGTTCTTC

D gene: NA
clone size: few
V gene: TRBV5-1
J gene: TRBJ2-1
CDR3 protein: CASSLQGENEQFF
CDR3 DNA: TGCGCCAGCAGCTTGCAGGGAGAGAATGAGCAGTTCTTC

D gene: TRBD1
clone size: once
V gene: TRBV28
J gene: TRBJ1-5
CDR3 protein: CASSLNRGGNQPQHF
CDR3 DNA: TGTGCCAGCAGTTTAAACAGGGGCGGCAATCAGCCCCAGCATTTT

D gene: NA
clone size: few
V gene: TRBV7-9
J gene: TRBJ2-4
CDR3 protein: CASSLSGSKNIQYF
CDR3 DNA: TGTGCCAGCAGCTTGTCGGGATCCAAAAACATTCAGTACTTC

D gene: TRBD2
clone size: NA
V gene: TRBV27
J gene: TRBJ2-5
CDR3 protein: CASSPQLAGQETQYF
CDR3 DNA: TGTGCCAGCAGTCCTCAACTAGCGGGCCAAGAGACCCAGTACTTC

D gene: NA
clone size: NA
V gene: TRBV7-9
J gene: TRBJ1-1
CDR3 protein: CASSLEGEAFF
CDR3 DNA: TGTGCCAGCAGCTTAGAAGGGGAAGCTTTCTTT

D gene: NA
clone size: few
V gene: TRBV6-6
J gene: TRBJ2-7
CDR3 protein: CASRNEQYF
CDR3 DNA: TGTGCCAGCAGGAACGAGCAGTACTTC

D gene: TRBD1
clone size: NA
V gene: TRBV19
J gene: TRBJ2-7
CDR3 protein: CASSHDRGGHEQYF
CDR3 DNA: TGTGCCAGTAGCCATGACAGGGGAGGCCACGAGCAGTACTTC

D gene: NA
clone size: NA
V gene: TRBV28
J gene: TRBJ2-7
CDR3 protein: CASSRDQYEQYF
CDR3 DNA: TGTGCCAGCAGTCGAGACCAGTACGAGCAGTACTTC

D gene: TRBD2
clone size: few
V gene: TRBV5-1
J gene: TRBJ2-7
CDR3 protein: CASPTSGSPTDYEQYF
CDR3 DNA: TGCGCCAGTCCCACTAGCGGGTCTCCCACAGATTACGAGCAGTACTTC

D gene: TRBD1
clone size: NA
V gene: TRBV6-5
J gene: TRBJ2-5
CDR3 protein: CASSGQGVKETQYF
CDR3 DNA: TGTGCCAGCAGTGGACAGGGGGTTAAAGAGACCCAGTACTTC

D gene: NA
clone size: NA
V gene: TRBV11-2
J gene: TRBJ2-1
CDR3 protein: CASSFSSYNEQFF
CDR3 DNA: TGTGCCAGCAGCTTTAGTTCCTACAATGAGCAGTTCTTC

D gene: NA
clone size: NA
V gene: TRBV11-2
J gene: TRBJ1-1
CDR3 protein: CASSLRGWTEAFF
CDR3 DNA: TGTGCCAGCAGCCTCAGGGGATGGACTGAAGCTTTCTTT

D gene: NA
clone size: NA
V gene: TRBV7-2
J gene: TRBJ2-1
CDR3 protein: CASSSSGEQFF
CDR3 DNA: TGTGCCAGCAGCTCAAGCGGTGAGCAGTTCTTC

D gene: NA
clone size: NA
V gene: TRBV5-1
J gene: TRBJ2-3
CDR3 protein: CASSGTRDRNTDTQYF
CDR3 DNA: TGCGCCAGCAGCGGAACACGGGACCGAAACACAGATACGCAGTATTTT

D gene: NA
clone size: NA
V gene: TRBV7-2
J gene: TRBJ2-5
CDR3 protein: CASSPRDWGQQTQYF
CDR3 DNA: TGTGCCAGCAGCCCGAGGGATTGGGGCCAACAGACCCAGTACTTC

D gene: NA
clone size: few
V gene: TRBV25-1
J gene: TRBJ1-5
CDR3 protein: CASTEGGNQPQHF
CDR3 DNA: TGTGCCAGCACCGAGGGGGGCAATCAGCCCCAGCATTTT

D gene: NA
clone size: NA
V gene: TRBV6-5
J gene: TRBJ2-1
CDR3 protein: CASRESSYNEQFF
CDR3 DNA: TGTGCCAGCCGCGAAAGCTCCTACAATGAGCAGTTCTTC

D gene: NA
clone size: few
V gene: TRBV6-5
J gene: TRBJ2-7
CDR3 protein: CASSYRDGPYEQYF
CDR3 DNA: TGTGCCAGCAGTTACCGGGACGGGCCCTACGAGCAGTACTTC

D gene: NA
clone size: NA
V gene: TRBV7-9
J gene: TRBJ1-3
CDR3 protein: CASSHPTDLSGNTIYF
CDR3 DNA: TGTGCCAGCAGCCACCCGACGGATCTCTCTGGAAACACCATATATTTT

D gene: TRBD2
clone size: NA
V gene: TRBV7-8
J gene: TRBJ2-7
CDR3 protein: CASRPRSGGSYEQYF
CDR3 DNA: TGTGCCAGCAGACCCCGGTCGGGAGGTTCCTACGAGCAGTACTTC

D gene: TRBD2
clone size: few
V gene: TRBV29-1
J gene: TRBJ2-5
CDR3 protein: CSVLAGSGETQYF
CDR3 DNA: TGCAGCGTTCTAGCGGGTAGTGGGGAGACCCAGTACTTC

D gene: NA
clone size: few
V gene: TRBV28
J gene: TRBJ2-1
CDR3 protein: CASTTTGYHEQFF
CDR3 DNA: TGTGCCAGCACCACCACAGGGTATCATGAGCAGTTCTTC

D gene: NA
clone size: few
V gene: TRBV6-5
J gene: TRBJ1-5
CDR3 protein: CASSPRVPSNQPQHF
CDR3 DNA: TGTGCCAGCAGTCCCAGGGTCCCTAGCAATCAGCCCCAGCATTTT

D gene: TRBD1
clone size: NA
V gene: TRBV5-1
J gene: TRBJ2-3
CDR3 protein: CASSSTGASDTQYF
CDR3 DNA: TGCGCCAGCAGCTCGACAGGGGCGTCAGATACGCAGTATTTT

D gene: NA
clone size: few
V gene: TRBV9
J gene: TRBJ2-3
CDR3 protein: CASSVDSNTDTQYF
CDR3 DNA: TGTGCCAGCAGCGTAGATTCTAACACAGATACGCAGTATTTT

D gene: NA
clone size: few
V gene: TRBV7-9
J gene: TRBJ2-7
CDR3 protein: CASSHSYEQYF
CDR3 DNA: TGTGCCAGCAGCCACAGCTACGAGCAGTACTTC

D gene: TRBD2
clone size: NA
V gene: TRBV5-1
J gene: TRBJ2-1
CDR3 protein: CASSILRTSGIGEQFF
CDR3 DNA: TGCGCCAGCAGTATTTTGAGAACTAGCGGAATCGGTGAGCAGTTCTTC

D gene: NA
clone size: many
V gene: TRBV19
J gene: TRBJ2-6
CDR3 protein: CASTGTPLVLTF
CDR3 DNA: TGTGCCAGTACCGGGACGCCTTTAGTCCTGACTTTC

D gene: TRBD1
clone size: few
V gene: TRBV6-5
J gene: TRBJ1-1
CDR3 protein: CASSESGTGEAFF
CDR3 DNA: TGTGCCAGCAGTGAAAGCGGGACAGGAGAAGCTTTCTTT

D gene: NA
clone size: NA
V gene: TRBV9
J gene: TRBJ1-2
CDR3 protein: CASSVAPFMDGYTF
CDR3 DNA: TGTGCCAGCAGCGTAGCGCCCTTTATGGATGGCTACACCTTC

D gene: NA
clone size: NA
V gene: TRBV28
J gene: TRBJ1-2
CDR3 protein: CASRRFSYGYTF
CDR3 DNA: TGTGCCAGCAGACGTTTTTCGTATGGCTACACCTTC

D gene: TRBD2
clone size: NA
V gene: TRBV6-4
J gene: TRBJ2-1
CDR3 protein: CASPPMVGAGSNEQFF
CDR3 DNA: TGTGCCAGCCCGCCGATGGTGGGAGCGGGAAGCAATGAGCAGTTCTTC

D gene: NA
clone size: NA
V gene: TRBV11-1
J gene: TRBJ2-7
CDR3 protein: CASSLARRSGIGSQQYF
CDR3 DNA: TGTGCCAGCAGCTTAGCCCGCCGTTCCGGAATTGGGTCACAGCAGTACTTC

D gene: TRBD1
clone size: NA
V gene: TRBV5-1
J gene: TRBJ2-7
CDR3 protein: CASSTGQGFYEQYF
CDR3 DNA: TGCGCCAGCAGCACGGGACAGGGGTTCTACGAGCAGTACTTC

D gene: NA
clone size: NA
V gene: TRBV28
J gene: TRBJ2-7
CDR3 protein: CASSPRGYRDSTYEQYF
CDR3 DNA: TGTGCCAGCAGTCCCCGGGGCTACAGGGACTCGACCTACGAGCAGTACTTC

D gene: NA
clone size: few
V gene: TRBV5-6
J gene: TRBJ2-2
CDR3 protein: CASSFRAGQQITGELFF
CDR3 DNA: TGTGCCAGCAGCTTCAGGGCCGGTCAGCAGATAACCGGGGAGCTGTTTTTT

D gene: TRBD2
clone size: NA
V gene: TRBV10-3
J gene: TRBJ2-7
CDR3 protein: CAIRGLAGSSYEQYF
CDR3 DNA: TGTGCCATCAGAGGACTAGCGGGAAGCTCCTACGAGCAGTACTTC

D gene: TRBD2
clone size: few
V gene: TRBV6-5
J gene: TRBJ2-7
CDR3 protein: CASSSPGLAGHEQYF
CDR3 DNA: TGTGCCAGCAGTTCTCCCGGACTAGCGGGCCACGAGCAGTACTTC

D gene: NA
clone size: few
V gene: TRBV6-6
J gene: TRBJ1-5
CDR3 protein: CASSYSTGLQPQHF
CDR3 DNA: TGTGCCAGCAGTTACTCAACAGGGCTTCAGCCCCAGCATTTT

D gene: TRBD2
clone size: few
V gene: TRBV27
J gene: TRBJ2-7
CDR3 protein: CASSSERGLAGVGSQYF
CDR3 DNA: TGTGCCAGCAGTTCAGAACGCGGACTAGCGGGAGTGGGGTCTCAGTACTTC

D gene: NA
clone size: NA
V gene: TRBV7-6
J gene: TRBJ2-3
CDR3 protein: CASSPSERSTDTQYF
CDR3 DNA: TGTGCCAGCAGCCCTAGCGAGAGAAGCACAGATACGCAGTATTTT

D gene: NA
clone size: NA
V gene: TRBV7-3
J gene: TRBJ1-5
CDR3 protein: CASPHKNQPQHF
CDR3 DNA: TGTGCCAGCCCACACAAGAATCAGCCCCAGCATTTT

D gene: NA
clone size: NA
V gene: TRBV11-2
J gene: TRBJ2-4
CDR3 protein: CASQLNQGGNIQYF
CDR3 DNA: TGTGCCAGTCAACTTAACCAAGGCGGAAACATTCAGTACTTC

D gene: NA
clone size: NA
V gene: TRBV5-1
J gene: TRBJ2-1
CDR3 protein: CASQRQDFLYNEQFF
CDR3 DNA: TGCGCCAGCCAAAGGCAGGACTTCTTATACAATGAGCAGTTCTTC

D gene: NA
clone size: NA
V gene: TRBV18
J gene: TRBJ1-1
CDR3 protein: CASSPFREHTEAFF
CDR3 DNA: TGTGCCAGCTCACCCTTCAGGGAGCACACTGAAGCTTTCTTT

D gene: TRBD2
clone size: NA
V gene: TRBV6-6
J gene: TRBJ2-7
CDR3 protein: CASTVAGDVGQYF
CDR3 DNA: TGTGCCAGCACGGTAGCGGGGGACGTGGGGCAGTACTTC

D gene: TRBD2
clone size: NA
V gene: TRBV7-2
J gene: TRBJ2-1
CDR3 protein: CASSLGLAGNDYEQFF
CDR3 DNA: TGTGCCAGCAGCTTGGGGCTAGCGGGAAATGACTATGAGCAGTTCTTC

D gene: TRBD2
clone size: few
V gene: TRBV7-9
J gene: TRBJ2-2
CDR3 protein: CASSRGIAGVEELFF
CDR3 DNA: TGTGCCAGCAGCCGAGGTATAGCGGGAGTCGAGGAGCTGTTTTTT

D gene: NA
clone size: NA
V gene: TRBV19
J gene: TRBJ2-5
CDR3 protein: CASRERGPQETQYF
CDR3 DNA: TGTGCCAGTAGGGAGAGAGGCCCCCAAGAGACCCAGTACTTC